This entry lists 22 T cell receptor beta chains sequenced from one sample in a study of technical replicates of blood from a handful of donors (dated by TCRdb to the late 2010s). Libraries were constructed by the immunoSEQ multiplex PCR assay. TCRdb's version of the immuneACCESS table is confined to in-frame rearrangements and falls short of the full clone set. An unresolved V gene accounts for under half of the shortfall where checked; the remainder is of unknown origin. Across this sample there are tens of thousands of clones, with 80% to 95% seen only once. The leading ten clones occupy roughly 0.41% of the sample. Sequences were obtained from T cells isolated from PBMCs. Every receptor here comes from a human donor in good health.

This sequence joins TRBV6-1 and TRBJ1-1, with D perhaps TRBD1 (6 bases). V was pared by 3 bases and J by 0 bases, with 11 bases between. The germline CDR1 and CDR2 sequences are MNHNS and SASEGT. The CDR3 length is 15 residues. Written as DNA, the CDR3 is TGTGCCAGCAGTGACAGTACAGGGCTGAACACTGAAGCTTTCTTT. It codes for CASSDSTGLNTEAFF.

The J gene is TRBJ1-1, the V gene TRBV19, with 7 bases aligning to TRBD1. From germline, CDR1 is LNHDA and CDR2 SQIVND (reference sequence). The CDR3 sequence is 17 residues long. V was clipped by 2 bases and J by 3 bases; unmatched bases: 12. The CDR3 sequence: CASSIWGQGQPYTEAFF. The CDR3 DNA follows: TGTGCCAGTAGTATATGGGGCCAGGGACAGCCGTACACTGAAGCTTTCTTT.

This chain uses TRBV6-5 with TRBJ1-1; D may be TRBD1 (5 bases). Trimming shortened V by 0 bases and J by 12 bases, and 11 bases separated the two germline ends. There are 12 residues in the CDR3. Germline CDR1 is MNHEY and CDR2 is SVGAGI. In DNA form, the CDR3 reads TGTGCCAGCAGTTACTCAAGGGGTATAACTTTCTTT. Translated: CASSYSRGITFF.

V and J are TRBV6-5 and TRBJ1-2, with 7 bases aligning to TRBD1. This CDR3 is 13 amino acids long. Germline V lookup: CDR1 MNHEY, CDR2 SVGAGI. The trim removed 5 bases at V and 4 bases at J, leaving 4 bases unmatched. The chain's CDR3 is CASSQGGVYGYTF. In nucleotides, the CDR3 is TGTGCCAGCAGTCAGGGGGGCGTCTATGGCTACACCTTC.

Only a few counts were recorded for this clone. This sequence joins TRBV30 and TRBJ2-2; the match to TRBD1 covers 7 bases. This CDR3 contains 15 residues. Germline values: CDR1 GTSNPN, CDR2 SVGIG (reference sequence). The trim removed 4 bases at V and 8 bases at J, leaving 13 bases unmatched. The CDR3 sequence is CAWTRGQTLRGELFF. As DNA, the CDR3 is TGTGCCTGGACCCGGGGACAGACGCTGAGAGGGGAGCTGTTTTTT.

The chain carries TRBV19 and TRBJ2-7, with TRBD1 matching 9 bases. The CDR3 is made up of 16 amino acids. Germline CDR1 and CDR2: LNHDA and SQIVND (reference sequence). Trimming took 2 bases from V and 2 from J; bases not matched to a gene: 7. CDR3 protein: CASSISAGQGPYEQYF. The CDR3 coding sequence is TGTGCCAGTAGTATATCGGCGGGACAGGGACCCTACGAGCAGTACTTC. Based on the CDR3 plus reference TRBV19 and TRBJ2-7, the full variable domain is DGGITQSPKYLFRKEGQNVTLSCEQNLNHDAMYWYRQDPGQGLRLIYYSQIVNDFQKGDIAEGYSVSREKKESFPLTVTSAQKNPTAFYLCASSISAGQGPYEQYFGPGTRLTVT.

The V call is TRBV19, the J call TRBJ2-7; 8 bases are shared with TRBD1. J was trimmed by 0 bases and V by 1 base; bases with no gene match: 8. From germline, CDR1 is LNHDA and CDR2 SQIVND (reference sequence). The CDR3 is made up of 17 amino acids. CDR3: CASSIVYRTGSSYEQYF. CDR3 nucleotide sequence: TGTGCCAGTAGTATAGTTTACCGGACAGGGAGCTCCTACGAGCAGTACTTC.

V usage is TRBV11-3 and J usage is TRBJ2-5; the D gene is possibly TRBD1 (6 bases). The V end lost 3 bases, the J end lost 4 bases, and 9 bases lay between the germline ends. This CDR3 is built from 13 residues. Germline V gene data show CDR1 as SGHNT and CDR2 as YENEEA. CDR3 amino acids: CASSFRGGETQYF. The DNA for the CDR3 is TGTGCCAGCAGCTTCAGGGGTGGAGAGACCCAGTACTTC.

The rearrangement uses TRBV2 and TRBJ2-3; no reliable D call. Trimming removed 4 bases at V and 2 bases at J, with 7 bases between. CDR3 length: 13 residues. Germline V gene data show CDR1 as SNHLY and CDR2 as FYNNEI. Here the CDR3 reads CASSAWHTDTQYF. DNA of the CDR3: TGTGCCAGCAGTGCTTGGCACACAGATACGCAGTATTTT.

About this clone itself: The junction departs from germline at one end; a sequencing error may be responsible. The V call is TRBV7-9, the J call TRBJ2-4; 14 bases line up with TRBD2. This CDR3 spans 14 amino acids. Looked up from germline, CDR1 is SEHNR and CDR2 is FQNEAQ (reference sequence). CDR3 loop: CASSLGLAGGASNF. The CDR3 DNA sequence: TGTGCCAGCAGCTTAGGACTAGCGGGAGGGGCCTCAAACTTC.

The chain uses TRBV7-2 and TRBJ2-1, with 10 nucleotides matching TRBD2. Germline CDR1 reads SGHTA; CDR2 reads FQGNSA. V was pared by 6 bases and J by 6 bases, with 17 bases of the junction left unmatched. The CDR3 runs to 18 residues. CDR3 nucleotides: TGTGCCAGCAGGGAAACTAGCGGGGCCCTCCAGTGGGCCAATGAGCAGTTCTTC. This encodes CASRETSGALQWANEQFF.

The genes are TRBV11-2 and TRBJ2-7; 7 bases are a match to TRBD1. V lost 4 bases to trimming and J lost 3 bases; unmatched junction nucleotides: 6. The CDR3 consists of 14 residues. The germline gives CDR1 SGHAT, CDR2 FQNNGV. CDR3 region: CASSSLRQGYEQYF. The CDR3 region has the DNA TGTGCCAGCAGCTCGCTTCGACAGGGCTACGAGCAGTACTTC. The full variable domain, with the rest looked up from reference TRBV11-2 and TRBJ2-7, is EAGVAQSPRYKIIEKRQSVAFWCNPISGHATLYWYQQILGQGPKLLIQFQNNGVVDDSQLPKDRFSAERLKGVDSTLKIQPAKLEDSAVYLCASSSLRQGYEQYFGPGTRLTVT.

The rearrangement uses TRBV6-5 and TRBJ2-7; 9 nucleotides align to TRBD1. The V segment lost 4 bases and the J segment 6 bases; nucleotides outside the gene matches: 7. Germline assignment: CDR1 MNHEY and CDR2 SVGAGI. This CDR3 region has 14 residues. The CDR3 protein is CASSSGTGTAEQYF. CDR3 nucleotide sequence: TGTGCCAGCAGTTCCGGGACAGGGACAGCCGAGCAGTACTTC.

The chain recombines TRBV13 with TRBJ1-5; D is unclear. The CDR3 consists of 15 residues. The V gene's germline CDR1 is PRHDT and CDR2 FYEKMQ (reference sequence). V lost 7 bases and J lost 6, with 19 bases in between. CDR3 residues: CASKRGVDNSQPQHF. For the CDR3, the DNA is TGTGCCAGCAAGCGGGGTGTGGATAACAGTCAGCCCCAGCATTTT. The complete variable domain, with remaining parts taken from reference TRBV13 and TRBJ1-5, reads AAGVIQSPRHLIKEKRETATLKCYPIPRHDTVYWYQQGPGQDPQFLISFYEKMQSDKGSIPDRFSAQQFSDYHSELNMSSLELGDSALYFCASKRGVDNSQPQHFGDGTRLSIL.

This rearrangement joins TRBV9 to TRBJ2-3; the D gene is possibly TRBD2 (5 bases). The ends were cut back, 3 bases at V and 7 bases at J, with 21 bases in the middle. CDR3 length: 16 amino acids. Per germline, CDR1 SGDLS and CDR2 YYNGEE. Written as DNA, the CDR3 is TGTGCCAGCAGCGCCCGAACCGACTCCCCGGGGTATACGCAGTATTTT. Its protein is CASSARTDSPGYTQYF.

A remark on this clone: The identical CDR3 is also encoded by other nucleotide sequences in the sample. J is TRBJ2-7 and V is TRBV5-1, with D possibly matching TRBD1 (6 bases). The CDR3 is 12 residues long. From germline, CDR1 is SGHRS and CDR2 YFSETQ. V shed 4 bases and J shed 3 bases, with 8 bases lying between them. Here the CDR3 DNA reads TGCGCCAGCAGCCGGGACAACTACGAGCAGTACTTC. As protein: CASSRDNYEQYF.

CDR3 sequence (DNA): TGTGCCAGCAGATTAAATACGAGACAGGAGTACGAGCAGTACTTC. Its translation: CASRLNTRQEYEQYF. The rearrangement links TRBV7-2 to TRBJ2-7; possibly TRBD1 for D (6 bases). The CDR3 has 15 amino acids. Trimming stripped 6 bases from V and 4 bases from J, with 19 bases between. The germline CDR1 and CDR2 sequences are SGHTA and FQGNSA.

DNA of the CDR3: TGTGCCAGCAGCTTACAAAGCGGGAACTACAATGAGCAGTTCTTC. It yields the protein CASSLQSGNYNEQFF. The chain recombines TRBV7-2 with TRBJ2-1; 7 bases line up with TRBD2. The CDR3 covers 15 residues. Germline V gene sequence: CDR1 SGHTA, CDR2 FQGNSA. V was clipped by 2 bases and J by 3 bases; unmatched bases: 4.

The J gene is TRBJ2-7, the V gene TRBV6-6, with 7 bases identical to TRBD1. V lost 6 bases to trimming and J lost 3 bases; unmatched junction nucleotides: 5. This CDR3 is 13 amino acids long. Germline loops: CDR1 MNHNY, CDR2 SVGAGI (reference sequence). CDR3 DNA: TGTGCCAGCAGCCCGGGACAGCTCTACGAGCAGTACTTC. It translates to CASSPGQLYEQYF.

The gene calls are TRBV11-2 and TRBJ1-5, with D unclear. This CDR3 is 13 amino acids long. Germline CDR1 is SGHAT and CDR2 is FQNNGV. V was trimmed by 0 bases and J by 8 bases, leaving 8 bases between them. CDR3 DNA sequence: TGTGCCAGCAGCTTAGAGCGGGGAGAGCCCCAGCATTTT. Encoded protein: CASSLERGEPQHF.

This clone has a single count. This rearrangement joins TRBV5-6 to TRBJ2-1; no firm D call. Looked up from germline, CDR1 is SGHDT and CDR2 is YYEEEE. V lost 0 bases and J 3 bases, leaving 10 bases between the germline ends. The CDR3 runs 15 residues. CDR3 residues: CASSLGRPGYNEQFF. The CDR3, as DNA: TGTGCCAGCAGCTTGGGCCGTCCGGGCTACAATGAGCAGTTCTTC.

The V call is TRBV27, the J call TRBJ2-7; D perhaps matches TRBD2 (6 bases). Germline V gene data show CDR1 as MNHEY and CDR2 as SMNVEV (reference sequence). Trimming pared 2 bases from V and 2 bases from J, leaving 7 bases between. This CDR3 has 13 amino acids. The CDR3 spells CASSLAGTYEQYF. The CDR3 nucleotides are TGTGCCAGCAGTTTAGCGGGGACCTACGAGCAGTACTTC.